These 17 T cell receptor beta chains were sequenced from one sample in a study of blood T cell repertoires in COVID-19. Using immunoSEQ multiplex PCR, the repertoire was profiled, and TCRdb retains in-frame clones only, with some absent. Altogether 150,000 or so clones are present, around 80% being singletons, with the ten largest covering approximately 6%. Specimen: PBMCs or T cells enriched from blood (not recorded which). Receptors originate from a woman aged 45-65 years who had recovered from COVID-19.

V gene TRBV4-2 combines with J gene TRBJ2-5; tentatively, D is TRBD1 (5 bases). The length of the CDR3 is 13 residues. Trimming took off 1 base at V and 5 bases at J, with 8 bases between the two ends. Germline V gene lookup returns CDR1 LGHNA and CDR2 YNFKEQ. CDR3 amino acids: CASSQGPGETQYF. The DNA for the CDR3 is TGTGCCAGCAGCCAAGGTCCAGGGGAGACCCAGTACTTC.

The chain uses TRBV7-7 and TRBJ2-3; TRBD2 agrees at 8 bases. This CDR3 comprises 19 residues. Germline trimming cut 1 base from V and 7 bases from J; bases unmatched to any gene: 19. Germline loops: CDR1 SSHAT, CDR2 FNYEAQ (reference sequence). The CDR3 DNA reads TGTGCCAGCAGCTTAGAACCTCCCCAACCCGGACTAGCTACCCATACGCAGTATTTT. It translates to CASSLEPPQPGLATHTQYF.

The CDR3 loop is CASSLGRPGTGGFRETQYF. CDR3 bases: TGTGCCAGCAGCTTAGGGAGGCCCGGGACAGGGGGATTCCGGGAGACCCAGTACTTC. The chain recombines TRBV7-2 with TRBJ2-5; 11 bases are a match to TRBD1. The CDR3 covers 19 residues. Germline V gene sequence: CDR1 SGHTA, CDR2 FQGNSA. Trimming cost V 1 base and J 5 bases; bases outside gene matches: 15.

The chain uses TRBV5-1 and TRBJ2-5; no clear D gene. The germline V gene encodes CDR1 SGHRS and CDR2 YFSETQ. This CDR3 has 12 residues. Trimming pared 4 bases from V and 3 bases from J, leaving 7 bases between. Written as DNA, the CDR3 is TGCGCCAGCAGCGAACCGGAAGAGACCCAGTACTTC. Its protein is CASSEPEETQYF.

The chain is built from TRBV7-6 and TRBJ1-2, with D maybe TRBD1 (6 bases). Germline V gene sequence: CDR1 SGHVS, CDR2 FNYEAQ. With 2 bases removed from V and 4 bases from J, the gap between germline ends came to 14 bases. The CDR3 is 15 amino acids. The CDR3 region is CASSLRPQGSYGYTF. CDR3 coding DNA: TGTGCCAGCAGCTTACGGCCCCAGGGGAGCTATGGCTACACCTTC. Full variable domain (remainder filled in from reference TRBV7-6 and TRBJ1-2): GAGVSQSPRYKVTKRGQDVALRCDPISGHVSLYWYRQALGQGPEFLTYFNYEAQQDKSGLPNDRFSAERPEGSISTLTIQRTEQRDSAMYRCASSLRPQGSYGYTFGSGTRLTVV.

The V gene is TRBV7-8, the J gene TRBJ2-7; D gene uncertain. CDR1 and CDR2 (germline): SGHVS, FQNEAQ. The CDR3 is made up of 14 amino acids. Trimming removed 1 base at V and 0 bases at J, with 7 bases between. The CDR3 DNA is TGTGCCAGCAGCTTAGAGGCGGTCTCCTACGAGCAGTACTTC. Translation gives CASSLEAVSYEQYF.

This clone was detected once. The chain carries TRBV2 and TRBJ1-1, with D maybe TRBD1 (5 bases). This CDR3 is built from 14 residues. The V end was cut by 5 bases, the J end by 1 base, with 11 bases between. The germline V gene has CDR1 SNHLY and CDR2 FYNNEI. The CDR3 is CASSKTVQNTEAFF. DNA for the CDR3: TGTGCCAGCAGTAAGACAGTACAGAACACTGAAGCTTTCTTT.

V is TRBV28 and J is TRBJ2-7; D remains ambiguous. CDR1 and CDR2 (germline): MDHEN, SYDVKM. The CDR3 is 12 residues long. V shed 3 bases and J shed 4 bases, with 7 bases lying between them. CDR3 loop: CASSFPFYEQYF. The CDR3 DNA reads TGTGCCAGCAGTTTCCCATTTTACGAGCAGTACTTC.

This clone appeared once. The V call is TRBV18, the J call TRBJ2-2; possibly TRBD1 for D (5 bases). This CDR3 comprises 15 residues. Germline-derived CDR1 and CDR2 are KGHSH and LQKENI. V dropped 2 bases and J dropped 6 bases, with 13 bases sitting between them. This CDR3 is CASSPMAGRAGELFF. The CDR3, as DNA: TGTGCCAGCTCACCAATGGCAGGGCGCGCCGGGGAGCTGTTTTTT.

The chain carries TRBV6-5 and TRBJ2-7, with TRBD1 identical over 8 bases. CDR1 is MNHEY, CDR2 SVGAGI, per germline. There are 14 residues in the CDR3. J lost 2 bases, V lost 2 bases, and 2 bases had no gene match. CDR3 sequence reads: CASSYRTGPYEQYV. CDR3 nucleotide sequence: TGTGCCAGCAGTTACCGGACAGGGCCCTACGAGCAGTACGTC.

This clone was detected only once. The V call is TRBV3-1 (or the pseudogene TRBV3-2), the J call TRBJ2-1; weak D call: TRBD1 (6 bases). Germline CDR1 is LGHDT and CDR2 is YNNKEL (reference sequence). The CDR3 has 13 residues. With 7 bases removed from V and 3 bases from J, the gap between germline ends came to 10 bases. The CDR3 here is CASKGVNYNEQFF. CDR3 in DNA: TGTGCCAGCAAGGGGGTAAACTACAATGAGCAGTTCTTC.

This clone appeared a single time. The gene calls are TRBV11-2 and TRBJ2-1; a weak D match, TRBD2 (6 bases). This CDR3 has 15 residues. The germline gives CDR1 SGHAT, CDR2 FQNNGV. The V end was cut by 1 base, the J end by 4 bases, with 11 bases between. This CDR3 reads CASSLGGVGYNEQFF. As DNA, the CDR3 is TGTGCCAGCAGCTTAGGCGGGGTCGGTTACAATGAGCAGTTCTTC.

This sequence joins TRBV19 and TRBJ2-1; D perhaps matches TRBD1 (5 bases). Germline V CDR1 and CDR2: LNHDA, SQIVND (reference sequence). This CDR3 region has 16 residues. Trimming stripped 1 base from V and 5 bases from J, with 15 bases between. CDR3 loop: CASSIGGSGSDNEQFF. The CDR3 bases are TGTGCCAGTAGTATAGGGGGCTCTGGCTCGGACAATGAGCAGTTCTTC.

The rearrangement joins TRBV6-5 to TRBJ2-3; no clear D. This CDR3 is built from 13 residues. Trimming stripped 0 bases from V and 4 bases from J, with 5 bases between. CDR1 is MNHEY and CDR2 is SVGAGI in the germline V gene. CDR3 in DNA: TGTGCCAGCAGTTACTCCAACTCAGATACGCAGTATTTT. It yields the protein CASSYSNSDTQYF.

The CDR3 sequence: CASSGQGTEAFF. CDR3 DNA: TGTGCCAGCTCGGGTCAGGGCACTGAAGCTTTCTTT. V is TRBV11-2 and J is TRBJ1-1; tentative D call: TRBD1 (5 bases). This CDR3 region has 12 residues. Germline-derived CDR1 and CDR2 are SGHAT and FQNNGV. The V and J ends lost 8 bases and 4 bases respectively, with 11 bases between them.

V is TRBV14 and J is TRBJ2-5; D is unclear. Germline-derived CDR1 and CDR2 are SGHDN and FVKESK. Trimming shortened V by 3 bases and J by 2 bases, and 4 bases separated the two germline ends. This CDR3 comprises 12 residues. The CDR3 DNA reads as TGTGCCAGCAGCCACGAGCAAGAGACCCAGTACTTC. Translated: CASSHEQETQYF.

This clone was found many times. The V gene is TRBV2, the J gene TRBJ1-6, with D maybe TRBD1 (5 bases). Trimming took off 8 bases at V and 6 bases at J, with 11 bases between the two ends. Germline CDR1 reads SNHLY; CDR2 reads FYNNEI. The CDR3 contains 13 residues. CDR3 sequence: CASHRQINSPLHF. The CDR3 coding sequence is TGTGCCAGCCACAGGCAGATTAATTCACCCCTCCACTTT.